This T cell receptor (beta chain) was profiled in a study of blood T cell repertoires in COVID-19. Using immunoSEQ multiplex PCR, the repertoire was profiled, and TCRdb retains in-frame clones only, with some absent. The sample lists some 140,000 clones, approximately 84% seen once, with roughly 17% in the top ten. Looked up from germline, CDR1 is SGHVS and CDR2 is FQNEAQ. The CDR3 extends over 17 amino acids. V lost 5 bases and J 0 bases, leaving 17 bases between the germline ends. The clonotype was recovered from a woman of 80 years or more with acute or convalescent COVID-19. The sequenced sample was peripheral blood. The gene calls are TRBV7-8 and TRBJ1-3; D uncertain. The CDR3 sequence: CASSPLIPGFSGNTIYF. The DNA of the CDR3 is TGTGCCAGCAGCCCTCTAATCCCAGGATTCTCTGGAAACACCATATATTTT.